Following are 16 T cell receptor beta chains from one sample sequenced in a study of cytomegalovirus exposure and HLA in healthy donors. The PCR was carried out with 60 Vbeta primers and 13 Jbeta primers. The table came from immunoSEQ multiplex PCR; TCRdb's copy has only in-frame clones and leaves some out. In the table there are about 160,000 clones, around 69% of which are singletons. Specimen: PBMCs. The receptors here all came from a man between 60 and 70 years old in good health and CMV-seronegative.

J is TRBJ2-2 and V is TRBV6-4; a possible D gene is TRBD1 (6 bases). Trimming removed 6 bases at V and 3 bases at J, with 17 bases between. The CDR3 spans 16 residues. Germline V gives CDR1 MRHNA, CDR2 SNTAGT. This chain's CDR3 is CASRGQLVTDTGELFF. The CDR3 nucleotides are TGTGCCAGCAGAGGACAGCTCGTTACCGACACCGGGGAGCTGTTTTTT.

Note on this clone: A read error may account for a junction end that differs from germline. The chain recombines TRBV7-9 with TRBJ2-5, with 8 bases matching TRBD1. CDR1 is SEHNR and CDR2 is FQNEAQ in the germline V gene (reference sequence). This CDR3 contains 15 residues. DNA for the CDR3: TGTTCCAGCAGCCCGAACAGGGGGGCTTGGGAGACCCAGTACTTC. Translated: CSSSPNRGAWETQYF.

This clone was picked up a small number of times. The genes are TRBV28 and TRBJ1-4; D is perhaps TRBD1 (5 bases). The CDR3 length is 13 residues. CDR1 is MDHEN and CDR2 is SYDVKM in the germline V gene. Trimming stripped 10 bases from V and 5 bases from J, with 14 bases between. As DNA, the CDR3 is TGTGCCACCTTAGACAGTTCGAATGAAAAACTGTTTTTT. Its protein is CATLDSSNEKLFF.

The chain is built from TRBV2 and TRBJ1-6, with TRBD1 identical over 9 bases. Unmatched junction bases numbered 14, after V lost 2 bases and J lost 0 bases. Germline CDR1 and CDR2: SNHLY and FYNNEI. There are 21 residues in the CDR3. The CDR3 DNA reads TGTGCCAGCAGTGAATTCGTAGGTACAGGGGGCCCTAGCTCCTATAATTCACCCCTCCACTTT. Its translation is CASSEFVGTGGPSSYNSPLHF.

This chain uses TRBV7-2 with TRBJ1-5, with D possibly matching TRBD1 (5 bases). V was shortened by 3 bases and J by 7 bases, with 7 bases between the two germline ends. The CDR3 runs to 12 residues. Germline V CDR1 and CDR2: SGHTA, FQGNSA. CDR3: CASSLQGQPQHF. The CDR3 bases are TGTGCCAGCAGCTTGCAGGGACAGCCCCAGCATTTT.

This chain connects TRBV21-1 to TRBJ2-1; the table's TRBD2 call for D was not verified on the DNA. TRBV21-1 is described as a pseudogene. The CDR3 spans 18 residues. CDR3 coding DNA: TGTGCCAGCAGCCTACGGGGGGAATTTAGCGGGTCCTACAATGAGCAGTTCTTC. This sequence encodes CASSLRGEFSGSYNEQFF.

The CDR3 sequence is CASSIPRRTGNTEAFF. CDR3 nucleotides: TGTGCCAGTAGTATCCCTAGACGGACGGGAAACACTGAAGCTTTCTTT. The chain has TRBV19 and TRBJ1-1; D unclear. Germline-derived CDR1 and CDR2 are LNHDA and SQIVND (reference sequence). V lost 3 bases and J 2 bases, leaving 16 bases between the germline ends. The CDR3 covers 16 residues.

The chain joins TRBV6-4 to TRBJ2-3, with a possible D match to TRBD2 (6 bases). There are 13 residues in the CDR3. V gave up 5 bases and J gave up 2 bases, with 8 bases separating them. In germline, CDR1 is MRHNA, CDR2 SNTAGT. This CDR3 reads CASSPGDTDTQYF. In DNA, the CDR3 is TGTGCCAGCAGTCCGGGAGACACAGATACGCAGTATTTT.

This clone showed up just a few times. The gene calls are TRBV7-2 and TRBJ1-3, with D perhaps matching TRBD1 (6 bases). This CDR3 has 15 residues. The V gene lost 5 bases and the J gene lost 2 bases, with 13 bases spanning the gap. CDR1 SGHTA and CDR2 FQGNSA come from the germline V gene. The CDR3 DNA is TGTGCCAGCAGCCACACTACAGGGCCTGGAAACACCATATATTTT. The encoded protein is CASSHTTGPGNTIYF.

The chain's CDR3 is CASSPFWDRSSGANVLTF. The CDR3 DNA reads TGTGCCAGCAGCCCCTTTTGGGACAGGTCCTCTGGGGCCAACGTCCTGACTTTC. The V gene is TRBV11-2, the J gene TRBJ2-6, with 8 bases that match TRBD1. In germline, CDR1 is SGHAT, CDR2 FQNNGV. This CDR3 region has 18 residues. The J segment lost 0 bases and the V segment lost 5 bases, leaving 9 bases of the junction unmatched.

The J gene is TRBJ1-3, the V gene TRBV28; maybe TRBD1 (5 bases). Germline V gene data show CDR1 as MDHEN and CDR2 as SYDVKM. V was clipped by 9 bases and J by 7 bases, with 10 bases between them. The CDR3 is 11 amino acids. CDR3 DNA sequence: TGTGCCAGGCTGGCAGGGAACACCATATATTTT. Its translation: CARLAGNTIYF.

This rearrangement joins TRBV7-6 to TRBJ1-2, with 7 nucleotides matching TRBD1. Germline V lookup: CDR1 SGHVS, CDR2 FNYEAQ. Losses at the gene ends were 1 base for V and 7 bases for J; bases not matched to a gene: 3. The CDR3 runs 13 residues. Here the CDR3 reads CASSLDRGRGYTF. In DNA, the CDR3 is TGTGCCAGCAGCTTAGACAGGGGCCGTGGCTACACCTTC.

The chain couples TRBV5-4 to TRBJ2-1; D is undetermined. The V gene's germline CDR1 is SGHNT and CDR2 YYREEE (reference sequence). V was shortened by 4 bases and J by 7 bases, with 15 bases between the two germline ends. This CDR3 is built from 14 residues. This chain's CDR3 is CASSLDSVGNEQFF. The CDR3 region has the DNA TGTGCCAGCAGCCTCGACTCCGTTGGGAATGAGCAGTTCTTC.

This clone was seen a handful of times. The chain employs TRBV7-9 and TRBJ2-1, with 13 bases matching TRBD2. The CDR3 consists of 14 residues. Germline V gives CDR1 SEHNR, CDR2 FQNEAQ (reference sequence). With V trimmed by 1 base and J by 13 bases, 4 bases remained unmatched. In DNA form, the CDR3 reads TGTGCCAGCAGCTTAGAGGGACTAGCGGGAAGACAGTTCTTC. Translation: CASSLEGLAGRQFF. The full variable domain, rest sourced from reference TRBV7-9 and TRBJ2-1, is DTGVSQNPRHKITKRGQNVTFRCDPISEHNRLYWYRQTLGQGPEFLTYFQNEAQLEKSRLLSDRFSAERPKGSFSTLEIQRTEQGDSAMYLCASSLEGLAGRQFFGPGTRLTVL.

The genes are TRBV19 and TRBJ1-5; the match to TRBD1 covers 8 bases. The V gene end was trimmed by 9 bases and the J gene end by 3 bases; junction bases not matched to a gene: 7. From germline, CDR1 is LNHDA and CDR2 SQIVND (reference sequence). The CDR3 runs 14 residues. The CDR3 sequence is CASAGQAHNQPQHF. CDR3 DNA: TGTGCCAGCGCGGGACAGGCGCACAATCAGCCCCAGCATTTT.

This clone was seen only once. The rearrangement uses TRBV4-1 and TRBJ1-1; D unresolved. This CDR3 is 17 amino acids long. Trimming stripped 1 base from V and 0 bases from J, with 15 bases between. Germline CDR1 MGHRA, CDR2 YSYEKL. Here the CDR3 reads CASSQVRSLPMNTEAFF. In nucleotides, the CDR3 is TGCGCCAGCAGCCAAGTGCGTTCCCTTCCCATGAACACTGAAGCTTTCTTT.